A selection of T cell receptor beta chains follows, all from one sample in a study of T cell responses to AZD1222 COVID-19 vaccine. This table comes from immunoSEQ multiplex PCR, and its TCRdb copy is limited to in-frame clones, with some not included. This sample has some 110,000 clones, with approximately 83% found just once. The specimen was peripheral blood, collected on day 0 of AZD1222 vaccination. The receptors were gathered from an adult in good health. The CDR3 runs from the conserved cysteine through the conserved F or W. D genes are given only for firm matches. Expanded clones are given a class, and other clones once, few, many or no size at all.

>TRBJ2-3|-|-|TRBV10-3
TGTGCCATCAGTCTACAGGGTCTTGGGGCAGATACGCAGTATTTT
CAISLQGLGADTQYF
>TRBJ2-1|TRBD1|-|TRBV28
TGTGCCAGCAGCCCCGACAGGGGAAGGAATGAGCAGTTCTTC
CASSPDRGRNEQFF
>TRBJ1-3|-|-|TRBV28
TGTGCCAGCAGTTTAATCCCGAACTCTGGAAACACCATATATTTT
CASSLIPNSGNTIYF
>TRBJ2-1|-|-|TRBV29-1
TGCAGCGTTGAACGTCCTAGAGGGCTCAATGAGCAGTTCTTC
CSVERPRGLNEQFF
>TRBJ2-7|-|few|TRBV28
TGTGCCAGCAGTTTATGGCAGGGAAACTACGAGCAGTACTTC
CASSLWQGNYEQYF
>TRBJ1-4|-|-|TRBV5-6
TGTGCCAGCAGCTGGACACAGGCGCCCTCCGAAAAACTGTTTTTT
CASSWTQAPSEKLFF
>TRBJ1-2|-|-|TRBV6-5
TGTGCCAGCAATCAGGGGAATGGCTACACCTTC
CASNQGNGYTF
>TRBJ2-5|-|-|TRBV19
TGTGCCAGTAGCGGATCAAGGACAGTCCAAGAGACCCAGTACTTC
CASSGSRTVQETQYF
>TRBJ2-7|TRBD2|-|TRBV7-6
TGTGCCAGCAGCAAACTAGCGTCCAGCTCCTACGAGCAGTACTTC
CASSKLASSSYEQYF
>TRBJ2-5|-|-|TRBV28
TGTGCCAGCAGTTTAGTGGGGGCGCGGGAGACCCAGTACTTC
CASSLVGARETQYF
>TRBJ2-7|-|-|TRBV7-8
TGTGCCAGCAGCTCGTGGGGGGACCAACCCTACGAGCAGTACTTC
CASSSWGDQPYEQYF
>TRBJ2-1|-|-|TRBV7-3
TGTGCCAGCAGCTTGGGGGGAGGAGACGAGCAGTTCTTC
CASSLGGGDEQFF
>TRBJ1-2|-|-|TRBV28
TGTGCCAGCAGTTCGGAACGCGATGGCTACACCTTC
CASSSERDGYTF
>TRBJ2-7|-|-|TRBV11-2
TGTGCCAGCAGCTGGTCGTTTCGGGGGTCGTCGTACGAGCAGTACTTC
CASSWSFRGSSYEQYF
>TRBJ1-5|-|few|TRBV28
TGTGCCAGCAGTTTTCTTACGGCGTTGGGGCAGCCCACGGGCAATCAGCCCCAGCATTTT
CASSFLTALGQPTGNQPQHF
>TRBJ1-3|-|-|TRBV11-3
TGTGCCAGCAGCTTAGGCGGCGCATCTGGAAACACCATATATTTT
CASSLGGASGNTIYF
>TRBJ2-3|-|many|TRBV10-3
TGTGCCACGGTTCAAGCTAGCACAGATACGCAGTATTTT
CATVQASTDTQYF
>TRBJ2-3|-|-|TRBV7-3
TGTGCCAGCAGCTCAAGGGGGGACACAGATACGCAGTATTTT
CASSSRGDTDTQYF
>TRBJ1-5|-|once|TRBV25-1
TGTGCCAGCAGTGAGTGGGGGGGTAGCAATCAGCCCCAGCATTTT
CASSEWGGSNQPQHF
>TRBJ2-3|TRBD2|-|TRBV13
TGTGCCAGCAGCGCCCGGGCTAGCGGGAGGCGCAGCACAGATACGCAGTATTTT
CASSARASGRRSTDTQYF
>TRBJ2-3|-|-|TRBV3-1/TRBV3-2
TGTGCCAGCAGCCAAGGATGGTGGTTGGCAGGGAAATGGGCAGATACGCAGTATTTT
CASSQGWWLAGKWADTQYF
>TRBJ1-1|-|-|TRBV30
TGTGCCTGGAATTCAGGACAGTGGAACACTGAAGCTTTCTTT
CAWNSGQWNTEAFF
>TRBJ1-4|TRBD1|-|TRBV14
TGTGCCAGCAGCCCCCGGACAGGGACTGAAAAACTGTTTTTT
CASSPRTGTEKLFF
>TRBJ2-7|TRBD1|-|TRBV5-1
TGCGCCAGCAGCTTCCGACCGGGACAGGGCGGCAACGAGCAGTACTTC
CASSFRPGQGGNEQYF
>TRBJ1-4|-|-|TRBV28
TGTGCCAGCAGTACGGGTGGGACTAATGAAAAACTGTTTTTT
CASSTGGTNEKLFF
>TRBJ1-1|-|few|TRBV2
TGTGCCAGCAGTCCCCAACGCACTGAAGCTTTCTTT
CASSPQRTEAFF
>TRBJ2-5|-|-|TRBV24-1
TGTGCCACCAGTGTTGCCCAGAGGCTCTCCCCTACGCTTGGGGAGACCCAGTACTTC
CATSVAQRLSPTLGETQYF
>TRBJ2-3|-|-|TRBV29-1
TGCAGCGTTGAACGTGGAGAGACTAGCACAGATACGCAGTATTTT
CSVERGETSTDTQYF
>TRBJ2-3|-|-|TRBV7-9
TGTGCCAGCAGCTTATTGGAAGATACGCAGTATTTT
CASSLLEDTQYF
>TRBJ2-1|-|once|TRBV5-5
TGTGCCAGCAGCTTCGTCACTTCCGGCGTCAGCTCCTACAATGAGCAGTTCTTC
CASSFVTSGVSSYNEQFF
>TRBJ2-3|-|-|TRBV24-1
TGTGCCACCAGTGATCTTTCCGTGGGCGATACGCAGTATTTT
CATSDLSVGDTQYF
>TRBJ2-2|-|-|TRBV6-1
TGTGCCAGCAGCACAGGAGCCACCGGGGAGCTGTTTTTT
CASSTGATGELFF
>TRBJ2-7|-|-|TRBV12-3/TRBV12-4
TGTGCCAGCAGTTTATTCGAGCAGTACTTC
CASSLFEQYF
>TRBJ2-3|TRBD2|-|TRBV9
TGTGCCAGCAGCGTACTAGCGGGCACAGATACGCAGTATTTT
CASSVLAGTDTQYF
>TRBJ1-4|-|-|TRBV6-5
TGTGCCAGCAGTTACTCGGGGTCGACGGGTGAAAAACTGTTTTTT
CASSYSGSTGEKLFF
>TRBJ2-4|TRBD1|-|TRBV10-2
TGCGCCAGCAGTGAGTGGACAGGGGGCGCATCCAAAAACATTCAGTACTTC
CASSEWTGGASKNIQYF
>TRBJ1-6|-|-|TRBV4-1
TGCGCCAGCAGCCAAGAGGCAGGGTTCTCCTATAATTCACCCCTCCACTTT
CASSQEAGFSYNSPLHF
>TRBJ1-5|-|-|TRBV5-1
TGCGCCAGCAGTGCCGGGGATCATCAGCCCCAGCATTTT
CASSAGDHQPQHF
>TRBJ2-2|-|-|TRBV7-3
TGTGCCAGCAGCTTAACTTCGTACGGGGAGCTGTTTTTT
CASSLTSYGELFF
>TRBJ2-2|TRBD1|few|TRBV5-1
TGCGCCAGCAGCCGTGGGACAGGGTATGACGGGGAGCTGTTTTTT
CASSRGTGYDGELFF
>TRBJ1-2|-|-|TRBV6-5
TGTGCCAGCAGACCACAGTTTACCCATGGCTACACCTTC
CASRPQFTHGYTF
>TRBJ2-5|TRBD1|-|TRBV5-1
TGCGCCAGCAGACCGGGGACAGAATTTCAAGAGACCCAGTACTTC
CASRPGTEFQETQYF